The T cell receptor beta chain described here comes from a study of T cell changes during pregnancy in multiple sclerosis. Trimming shortened V by 3 bases and J by 3 bases, and 15 bases separated the two germline ends. The CDR3 sequence is 15 residues long. Germline V gene sequence: CDR1 SGHNT, CDR2 YYREEE (reference sequence). Generated by immunoSEQ multiplex PCR, the TCRdb table keeps only in-frame clones and is missing some. The sample holds 50,000 to 60,000 clones, about nine tenths seen once. The sequencing used CD4+ T cells from peripheral blood mononuclear cells, collected in the second trimester of pregnancy. The chain has TRBV5-4 and TRBJ2-5; maybe TRBD2 (6 bases). This TCR was recovered from a female donor with multiple sclerosis, enrolled in a pregnancy study. CDR3 protein: CASSSHGRNKETQYF. CDR3 nucleotides: TGTGCCAGCAGCTCACACGGGAGAAACAAAGAGACCCAGTACTTC.